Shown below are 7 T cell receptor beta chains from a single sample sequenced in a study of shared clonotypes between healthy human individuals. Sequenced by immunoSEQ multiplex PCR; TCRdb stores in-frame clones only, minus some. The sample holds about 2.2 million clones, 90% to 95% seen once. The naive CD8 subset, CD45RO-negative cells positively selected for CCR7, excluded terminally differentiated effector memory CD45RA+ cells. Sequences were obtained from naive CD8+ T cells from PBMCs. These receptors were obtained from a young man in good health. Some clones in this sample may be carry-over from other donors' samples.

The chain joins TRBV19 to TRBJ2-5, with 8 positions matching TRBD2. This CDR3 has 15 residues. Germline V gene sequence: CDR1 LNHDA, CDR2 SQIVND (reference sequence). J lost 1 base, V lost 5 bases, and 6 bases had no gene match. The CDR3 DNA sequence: TGTGCCAGTAGTCGCCGCGGGAGGCTCCAAGAGACCCAGTACTTC. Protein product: CASSRRGRLQETQYF.

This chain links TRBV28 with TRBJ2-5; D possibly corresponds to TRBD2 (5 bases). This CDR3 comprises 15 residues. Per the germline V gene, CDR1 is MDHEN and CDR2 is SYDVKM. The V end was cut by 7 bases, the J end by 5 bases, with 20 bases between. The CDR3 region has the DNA TGTGCCAGCACCCTCGAGGGTCTAGCCCGGGAGACCCAGTACTTC. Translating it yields CASTLEGLARETQYF. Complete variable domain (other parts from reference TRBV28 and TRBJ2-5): DVKVTQSSRYLVKRTGEKVFLECVQDMDHENMFWYRQDPGLGLRLIYFSYDVKMKEKGDIPEGYSVSREKKERFSLILESASTNQTSMYLCASTLEGLARETQYFGPGTRLLVL.

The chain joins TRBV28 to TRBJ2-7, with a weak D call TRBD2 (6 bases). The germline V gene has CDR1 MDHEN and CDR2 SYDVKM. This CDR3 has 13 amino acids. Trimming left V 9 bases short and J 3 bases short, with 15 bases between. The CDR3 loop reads CASTAAGIYEQYF. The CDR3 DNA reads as TGTGCCAGTACTGCCGCGGGGATCTACGAGCAGTACTTC.

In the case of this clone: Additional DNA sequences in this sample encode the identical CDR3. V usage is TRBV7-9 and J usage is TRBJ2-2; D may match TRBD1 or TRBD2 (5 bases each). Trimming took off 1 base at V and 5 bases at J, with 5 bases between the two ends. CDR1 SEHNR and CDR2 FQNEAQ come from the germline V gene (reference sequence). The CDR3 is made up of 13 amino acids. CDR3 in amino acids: CASSLGGTGELFF. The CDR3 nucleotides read TGTGCCAGCAGCTTAGGGGGGACCGGGGAGCTGTTTTTT.

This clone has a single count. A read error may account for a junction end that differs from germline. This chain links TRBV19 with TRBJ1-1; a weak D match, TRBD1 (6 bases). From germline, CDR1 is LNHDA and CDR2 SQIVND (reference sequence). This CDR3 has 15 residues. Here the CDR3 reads CAGSTGRNMNTEAFF. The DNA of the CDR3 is TGTGCCGGTAGCACAGGGAGGAACATGAACACTGAAGCTTTCTTT.

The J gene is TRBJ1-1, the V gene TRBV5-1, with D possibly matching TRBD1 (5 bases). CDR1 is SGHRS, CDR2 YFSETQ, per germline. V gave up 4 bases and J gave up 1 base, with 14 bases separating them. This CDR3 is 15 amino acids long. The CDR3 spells CASSGNRWGNTEAFF. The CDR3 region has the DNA TGCGCCAGCAGCGGCAACAGGTGGGGGAACACTGAAGCTTTCTTT.

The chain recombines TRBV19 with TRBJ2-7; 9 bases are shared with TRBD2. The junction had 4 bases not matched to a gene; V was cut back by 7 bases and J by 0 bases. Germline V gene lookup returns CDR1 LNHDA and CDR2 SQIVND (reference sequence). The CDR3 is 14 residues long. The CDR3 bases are TGTGCCAGTACCAAGACTAGCGGCTCCTACGAGCAGTACTTC. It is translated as CASTKTSGSYEQYF.